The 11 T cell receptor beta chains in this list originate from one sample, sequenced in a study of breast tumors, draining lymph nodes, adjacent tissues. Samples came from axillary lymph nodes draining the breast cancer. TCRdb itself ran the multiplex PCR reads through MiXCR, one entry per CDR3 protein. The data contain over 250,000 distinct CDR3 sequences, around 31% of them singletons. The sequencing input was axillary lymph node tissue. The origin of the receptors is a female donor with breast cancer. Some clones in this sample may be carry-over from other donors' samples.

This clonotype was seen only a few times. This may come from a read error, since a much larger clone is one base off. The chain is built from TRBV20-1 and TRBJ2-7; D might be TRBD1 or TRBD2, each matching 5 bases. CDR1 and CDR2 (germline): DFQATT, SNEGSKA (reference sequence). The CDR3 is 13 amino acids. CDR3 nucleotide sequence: TGCAGTGCTAGTTACAGCGGACACTACGCGCAGTACTTC. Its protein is CSASYSGHYAQYF.

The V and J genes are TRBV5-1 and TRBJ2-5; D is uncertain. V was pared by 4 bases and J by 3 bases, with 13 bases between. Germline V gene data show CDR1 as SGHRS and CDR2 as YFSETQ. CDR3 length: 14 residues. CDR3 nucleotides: TGCGCCAGCAGCCCCACCGGGCGGAAAGAGACCCAGTACTTC. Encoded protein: CASSPTGRKETQYF.

CDR3 in amino acids: CASSLLGAGQETQYF. The CDR3 DNA is TGCGCCAGCAGTTTACTGGGGGCCGGCCAAGAGACCCAGTACTTC. The chain carries TRBV5-1 and TRBJ2-5; D is perhaps TRBD1 (6 bases). The CDR3 runs to 15 residues. Trimming removed 5 bases from V and 1 base from J, with 15 bases in between. The germline V gene encodes CDR1 SGHRS and CDR2 YFSETQ.

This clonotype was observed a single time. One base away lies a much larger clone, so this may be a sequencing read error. CDR3 residues: CASSQFQDSNRPQHF. CDR3 nucleotides: TGCGCCAGCAGCCAATTTCAAGATAGCAATCGGCCCCAGCATTTT. The chain uses TRBV5-6 and TRBJ1-5; no clear D gene. Per the germline V gene, CDR1 is SGHDT and CDR2 is YYEEEE. The CDR3 runs 15 residues.

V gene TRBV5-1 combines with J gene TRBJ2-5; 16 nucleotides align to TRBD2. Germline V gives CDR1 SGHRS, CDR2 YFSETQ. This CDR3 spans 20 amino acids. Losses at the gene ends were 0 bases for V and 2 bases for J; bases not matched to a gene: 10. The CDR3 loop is CASSLGGLAGGPGGQETQYF. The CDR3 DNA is TGCGCCAGCAGCTTGGGGGGACTAGCGGGAGGGCCCGGGGGGCAAGAGACCCAGTACTTC.

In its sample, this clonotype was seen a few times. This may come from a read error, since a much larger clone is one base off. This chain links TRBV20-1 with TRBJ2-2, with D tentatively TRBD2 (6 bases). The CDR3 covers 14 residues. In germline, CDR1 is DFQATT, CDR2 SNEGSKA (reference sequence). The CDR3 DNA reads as TGCAGTGCTAGAGATCTGGAGGGGACCGCGGAGCTGTTTTTT. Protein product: CSARDLEGTAELFF.

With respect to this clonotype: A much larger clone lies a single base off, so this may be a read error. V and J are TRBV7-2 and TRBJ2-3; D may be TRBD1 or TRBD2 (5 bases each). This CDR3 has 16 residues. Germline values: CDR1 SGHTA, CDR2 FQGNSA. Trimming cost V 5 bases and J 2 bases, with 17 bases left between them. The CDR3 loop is CASSPLVGTATDTQYF. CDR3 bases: TGTGCCAGCAGCCCGTTGGTTGGGACCGCCACAGATACGCAGTATTTT.

The CDR3 spells CASSEASTAINPPLHF. Written as DNA, the CDR3 is TGTGCCAGCAGTGAAGCCTCAACAGCGATCAATCCACCCCTCCACTTT. The rearrangement joins TRBV2 to TRBJ1-6; D not resolved. This CDR3 is built from 16 residues. From germline, CDR1 is SNHLY and CDR2 FYNNEI. Trimming took 0 bases from V and 11 from J, leaving 17 bases between them.

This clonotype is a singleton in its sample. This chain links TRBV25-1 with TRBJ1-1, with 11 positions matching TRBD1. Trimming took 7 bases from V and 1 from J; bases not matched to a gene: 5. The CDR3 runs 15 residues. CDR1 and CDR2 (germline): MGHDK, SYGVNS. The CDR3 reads CASKDRGPRNTEAFF. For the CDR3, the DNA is TGTGCCAGCAAGGACAGGGGGCCTCGGAACACTGAAGCTTTCTTT.

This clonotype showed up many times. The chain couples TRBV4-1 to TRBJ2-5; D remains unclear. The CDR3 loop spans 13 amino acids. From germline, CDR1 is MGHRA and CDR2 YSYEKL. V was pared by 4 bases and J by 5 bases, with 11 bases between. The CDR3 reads CASSPVYGETQYF. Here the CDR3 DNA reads TGCGCCAGCAGCCCCGTCTACGGGGAGACCCAGTACTTC.

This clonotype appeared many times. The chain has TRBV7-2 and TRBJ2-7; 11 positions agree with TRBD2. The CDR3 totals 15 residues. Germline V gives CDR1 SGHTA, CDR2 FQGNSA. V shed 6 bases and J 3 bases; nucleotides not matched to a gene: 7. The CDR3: CASRKGLAAIYEQYF. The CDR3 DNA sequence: TGTGCCAGCAGAAAGGGACTAGCGGCTATCTACGAGCAGTACTTC.